The 30 T cell receptor beta chains reported below all come from one sample, sequenced in a study of T cell responses to AZD1222 COVID-19 vaccine. This table comes from immunoSEQ multiplex PCR, and its TCRdb copy is limited to in-frame clones, with some not included. The data show approximately 120,000 clones, more than 80% seen once. The sequencing used peripheral blood, collected 28 days after the second AZD1222 dose. These receptors were collected from an adult who received the AZD1222 COVID-19 vaccine.

CDR3 coding DNA: TGCGCCAGCAGCGCGAGGGGGGATACGCAGTATTTT. Residues: CASSARGDTQYF. The rearrangement links TRBV5-1 to TRBJ2-3; TRBD1 is a possible D gene (6 bases). Germline V lookup: CDR1 SGHRS, CDR2 YFSETQ. The CDR3 is made up of 12 amino acids. V was shortened by 4 bases and J by 6 bases, with 9 bases between the two germline ends.

This clone was picked up one time. The chain couples TRBV18 to TRBJ2-1; maybe TRBD2 (5 bases). The CDR3 runs to 17 residues. Germline lookup yields CDR1 KGHSH and CDR2 LQKENI. The V end was cut by 1 base, the J end by 0 bases, with 13 bases between. The CDR3 is CASSPQAGPDSYNEQFF. CDR3 in DNA: TGTGCCAGCTCACCACAGGCGGGCCCAGACTCCTACAATGAGCAGTTCTTC.

V and J are TRBV14 and TRBJ1-2; D ambiguous. Per germline, CDR1 SGHDN and CDR2 FVKESK. This CDR3 is 13 amino acids long. V lost 1 base and J 1 base, leaving 4 bases between the germline ends. The CDR3 region is CASSQAINYGYTF. CDR3 DNA: TGTGCCAGCAGCCAAGCCATTAACTATGGCTACACCTTC.

The sample holds one count of this clone. The rearrangement links TRBV15 to TRBJ2-2; maybe TRBD2 (5 bases). The CDR3 has 16 amino acids. Trimming pared 2 bases from V and 4 bases from J, leaving 14 bases between. Germline assignment: CDR1 LNHNV and CDR2 YYDKDF (reference sequence). The DNA of the CDR3 is TGTGCCACCAGCAGAAGTTTTCGAGGGTCCACCGGGGAGCTGTTTTTT. Encoded protein: CATSRSFRGSTGELFF.

The chain couples TRBV18 to TRBJ1-4; no clear D. Germline assignment: CDR1 KGHSH and CDR2 LQKENI. The CDR3 runs to 15 residues. Trimming cost V 0 bases and J 6 bases, with 11 bases left between them. The CDR3 region is CASSPPRVRDEKLFF. CDR3 sequence (DNA): TGTGCCAGCTCACCACCGCGGGTGCGGGATGAAAAACTGTTTTTT. The full variable domain, in which reference TRBV18 and TRBJ1-4 provide the parts outside the CDR3, is NAGVMQNPRHLVRRRGQEARLRCSPMKGHSHVYWYRQLPEEGLKFMVYLQKENIIDESGMPKERFSAEFPKEGPSILRIQQVVRGDSAAYFCASSPPRVRDEKLFFGSGTQLSVL.

This clone was found a few times. The chain is built from TRBV5-6 and TRBJ2-7, with TRBD2 as a possible D gene (7 bases). Trimming removed 4 bases at V and 0 bases at J, with 17 bases between. In germline, CDR1 is SGHDT, CDR2 YYEEEE. The CDR3 has 16 residues. The CDR3, as DNA: TGTGCCAGCAGCGTAGGGGGGGCCGTTCTCTCCTACGAGCAGTACTTC. Its protein product is CASSVGGAVLSYEQYF. Using reference TRBV5-6 and TRBJ2-7 for the parts outside the CDR3, the full variable domain is DAGVTQSPTHLIKTRGQQVTLRCSPKSGHDTVSWYQQALGQGPQFIFQYYEEEERQRGNFPDRFSGHQFPNYSSELNVNALLLGDSALYLCASSVGGAVLSYEQYFGPGTRLTVT.

The sample holds a few counts of this clone. This chain uses TRBV5-5 with TRBJ1-1, with unresolved D. This CDR3 spans 13 amino acids. V lost 7 bases and J 3 bases, leaving 13 bases between the germline ends. Germline V gene data show CDR1 as SGHKS and CDR2 as YYEKEE (reference sequence). The CDR3 DNA is TGTGCCAGCTTAGGAGGTGGGTACACTGAAGCTTTCTTT. Its protein is CASLGGGYTEAFF.

V gene TRBV28 combines with J gene TRBJ2-7, with D perhaps assigned TRBD1 or TRBD2 (7 bases each). Germline V CDR1 and CDR2: MDHEN, SYDVKM. V was shortened by 5 bases and J by 2 bases, with 16 bases between the two germline ends. The CDR3 covers 15 residues. CDR3 bases: TGTGCCAGCAGTCCGAGCGGGACAGCCACCTACGAGCAGTACTTC. Amino acids: CASSPSGTATYEQYF. The full variable domain, with the rest looked up from reference TRBV28 and TRBJ2-7, is DVKVTQSSRYLVKRTGEKVFLECVQDMDHENMFWYRQDPGLGLRLIYFSYDVKMKEKGDIPEGYSVSREKKERFSLILESASTNQTSMYLCASSPSGTATYEQYFGPGTRLTVT.

This clone was counted a single time. The chain has TRBV7-2 and TRBJ1-5, with D possibly being TRBD1 (5 bases). The CDR3 consists of 14 residues. V shed 5 bases and J shed 0 bases, with 8 bases lying between them. The germline gives CDR1 SGHTA, CDR2 FQGNSA. The CDR3 reads CASSPDSSNQPQHF. The CDR3 nucleotides are TGTGCCAGCAGCCCAGACAGTAGCAATCAGCCCCAGCATTTT.

The gene calls are TRBV2 and TRBJ2-3; the D gene is possibly TRBD2 (6 bases). V was shortened by 4 bases and J by 5 bases, with 13 bases between the two germline ends. Germline V gene lookup returns CDR1 SNHLY and CDR2 FYNNEI. The CDR3 consists of 14 residues. This chain's CDR3 is CASSVGTGGDTQYF. The CDR3 coding sequence is TGTGCCAGCAGTGTGGGGACTGGGGGAGATACGCAGTATTTT.

The chain has TRBV7-8 and TRBJ1-2; no reliable D call. CDR1 is SGHVS and CDR2 is FQNEAQ in the germline V gene. The CDR3 is 14 amino acids. The CDR3 DNA sequence: TGTGCAGCGGGTAAGACTCCGGATGGTCATGGCTACACCTTC. Protein product: CAAGKTPDGHGYTF.

The chain employs TRBV2 and TRBJ1-1; 7 bases map to TRBD1. CDR3 length equals 14 residues. Germline CDR1 is SNHLY and CDR2 is FYNNEI. V gave up 5 bases and J gave up 6 bases; unmatched junction bases: 9. The CDR3 region is CASSYRDSQPEAFF. Here the CDR3 DNA reads TGTGCCAGCAGTTACCGGGACAGCCAGCCTGAAGCTTTCTTT.

This chain connects TRBV2 to TRBJ1-1; D unclear. Germline V lookup: CDR1 SNHLY, CDR2 FYNNEI. The V gene lost 7 bases and the J gene lost 7 bases, with 16 bases spanning the gap. The CDR3 contains 13 residues. In nucleotides, the CDR3 is TGTGCCAGCAACCTGGCCGGGAAAGTTGAAGCTTTCTTT. Translation: CASNLAGKVEAFF.

A single count supports this clone. The rearrangement joins TRBV29-1 to TRBJ1-2; 7 bases map to TRBD1. Per the germline V gene, CDR1 is SQVTM and CDR2 is ANQGSEA. The CDR3 sequence is 15 residues long. With V trimmed by 3 bases and J by 4 bases, 11 bases remained unmatched. CDR3 region: CSVDRYTGVAYGYTF. CDR3 sequence (DNA): TGCAGCGTTGACCGGTATACAGGGGTTGCCTATGGCTACACCTTC.

This chain connects TRBV12-5 to TRBJ2-2; 7 bases map to TRBD1. This CDR3 comprises 15 residues. CDR1 LGHNT and CDR2 FRNRAP come from the germline V gene. The J segment lost 1 base and the V segment lost 5 bases, leaving 4 bases of the junction unmatched. CDR3 sequence reads: CASGPWTGNTGELFF. The CDR3 DNA is TGTGCTAGTGGTCCCTGGACAGGGAACACCGGGGAGCTGTTTTTT.

The chain couples TRBV9 to TRBJ2-1, with TRBD2 identical over 10 bases. The CDR3 has 18 amino acids. V lost 0 bases, J lost 9 bases, and 15 bases stayed unmatched. Germline CDR1 SGDLS, CDR2 YYNGEE. In DNA form, the CDR3 reads TGTGCCAGCAGCGTAGCCCACCGGGGCAATAGCGGGGGGATTGAGCAGTTCTTC. Its translation: CASSVAHRGNSGGIEQFF.

This chain uses TRBV9 with TRBJ2-1; tentatively, D is TRBD1 or TRBD2 (5 bases each). Trimming left V 4 bases short and J 10 bases short, with 18 bases between. Per germline, CDR1 SGDLS and CDR2 YYNGEE. This CDR3 spans 14 amino acids. The CDR3 DNA reads TGTGCCAGCAGCCCCCCCCCGGGGCGCGGGGAGCAGTTCTTC. Residues: CASSPPPGRGEQFF.

V gene TRBV27 combines with J gene TRBJ1-1; D might be TRBD1 (6 bases). This CDR3 has 13 residues. The V end lost 5 bases, the J end lost 10 bases, and 17 bases lay between the germline ends. The germline CDR1 and CDR2 sequences are MNHEY and SMNVEV (reference sequence). This CDR3 is CASSPRQESAAFF. CDR3 sequence (DNA): TGTGCCAGCAGTCCTCGACAGGAGTCTGCAGCTTTCTTT.

The genes are TRBV19 and TRBJ1-4, with 9 bases lining up with TRBD1. Germline V lookup: CDR1 LNHDA, CDR2 SQIVND (reference sequence). With V trimmed by 6 bases and J by 8 bases, 16 bases remained unmatched. The CDR3 sequence is 17 residues long. The CDR3 DNA is TGTGCCAGTAGCTCCGGGACAGGGACCAAAGTAGGGGAAAAACTGTTTTTT. It codes for CASSSGTGTKVGEKLFF.

This clone was observed a few times. The chain couples TRBV27 to TRBJ2-7; no clear D. The CDR3 is 14 residues long. CDR1 and CDR2 from the germline V gene are MNHEY and SMNVEV (reference sequence). Trimming took 2 bases from V and 6 from J, leaving 14 bases between them. The CDR3 bases are TGTGCCAGCAGTTTACAGGCCCAGTCGTCCGAGCAGTACTTC. Amino acid sequence: CASSLQAQSSEQYF.

The gene calls are TRBV21-1 and TRBJ1-1; TRBD1 reflects the table's D call only, with no check against the DNA. TRBV21-1 is shown as a pseudogene. The CDR3 sequence is 15 residues long. The CDR3 coding sequence is TGTGCCAGCACCCTGGACAGGGGGTTGAACACTGAAGCTTTCTTT. It encodes CASTLDRGLNTEAFF.

The CDR3 reads CASSPPTGNTGELFF. Written as DNA, the CDR3 is TGTGCCAGCTCACCACCGACGGGGAACACCGGGGAGCTGTTTTTT. This chain uses TRBV18 with TRBJ2-2; D gene uncertain. CDR1 and CDR2 from the germline V gene are KGHSH and LQKENI. V was cut by 0 bases and J by 1 base, with 6 bases left in between. The CDR3 runs to 15 residues.

The chain links TRBV30 to TRBJ1-1, with a weak D call TRBD1 (6 bases). The CDR3 runs 14 residues. Trimming left V 2 bases short and J 1 base short, with 11 bases between. Germline lookup yields CDR1 GTSNPN and CDR2 SVGIG (reference sequence). Here the CDR3 reads CAWSPRGANTEAFF. DNA for the CDR3: TGTGCCTGGAGTCCCAGGGGTGCGAACACTGAAGCTTTCTTT.

This chain joins TRBV7-7 and TRBJ2-5; no definite D call. V gave up 5 bases and J gave up 4 bases, with 8 bases separating them. CDR1 and CDR2 from the germline V gene are SSHAT and FNYEAQ (reference sequence). The CDR3 totals 12 residues. CDR3 sequence: CASSRWGETQYF. CDR3 coding DNA: TGTGCCAGCAGCCGTTGGGGAGAGACCCAGTACTTC.

The chain carries TRBV6-2 or TRBV6-3 and TRBJ1-1; maybe TRBD1 (5 bases). The CDR3 spans 13 residues. Trimming left V 2 bases short and J 8 bases short, with 12 bases between. CDR1 and CDR2 (germline): MNHEY, SVGEGT. This CDR3 is CASSYRGDLEAFF. In nucleotides, the CDR3 is TGTGCCAGCAGTTACAGGGGCGACTTGGAAGCTTTCTTT.

This rearrangement joins TRBV6-5 to TRBJ1-5, with D unclear. The V end was cut by 4 bases, the J end by 2 bases, with 9 bases between. Germline V CDR1 and CDR2: MNHEY, SVGAGI. The CDR3 contains 14 residues. CDR3 sequence (DNA): TGTGCCAGCAGTTCAGACGGAGGCAATCAGCCCCAGCATTTT. Residues: CASSSDGGNQPQHF.

V and J are TRBV13 and TRBJ2-1, with D perhaps TRBD1 (6 bases). V lost 2 bases and J lost 0, with 20 bases in between. Germline V gene data show CDR1 as PRHDT and CDR2 as FYEKMQ (reference sequence). The CDR3 spans 19 residues. The CDR3: CASSLQPLTGRSSYNEQFF. As DNA, the CDR3 is TGTGCCAGCAGCTTACAGCCCTTGACAGGTAGGAGCTCCTACAATGAGCAGTTCTTC.

This chain connects TRBV27 to TRBJ1-6; 10 nucleotides align to TRBD1. V shed 4 bases, J shed 6 bases, and the junction held 9 bases outside the gene matches. The CDR3 is made up of 17 amino acids. In germline, CDR1 is MNHEY, CDR2 SMNVEV (reference sequence). The CDR3 DNA follows: TGTGCCAGCAGTTCCCGGACAGGGGGATTCGCTAATTCACCCCTCCACTTT. Its protein is CASSSRTGGFANSPLHF.

The chain employs TRBV3-1 (or the pseudogene TRBV3-2) and TRBJ2-6; TRBD2 agrees at 9 bases. The CDR3 extends over 20 amino acids. CDR1 and CDR2 (germline): LGHDT, YNNKEL (reference sequence). The V segment lost 4 bases and the J segment 2 bases; nucleotides outside the gene matches: 15. CDR3 sequence: CASSPLSGNLAGTGANVLTF. The CDR3 DNA reads as TGTGCCAGCAGCCCGTTATCAGGGAATCTAGCGGGGACTGGGGCCAACGTCCTGACTTTC.

This chain connects TRBV30 to TRBJ1-1; no firm D call. Trimming shortened V by 2 bases and J by 3 bases, and 7 bases separated the two germline ends. In germline, CDR1 is GTSNPN, CDR2 SVGIG (reference sequence). CDR3 length equals 12 residues. Written as DNA, the CDR3 is TGTGCCTGGAGTCAATATGACACTGAAGCTTTCTTT. Residues: CAWSQYDTEAFF.